The 29 T cell receptor beta chains given below trace back to one sample, sequenced in a study of blood T cell repertoires in COVID-19. TCRdb's copy holds only in-frame clones and misses some; the assay was immunoSEQ multiplex PCR. The sample yields approximately 170,000 clones, approximately 80% seen once. Sequencing was carried out using PBMCs or T cells enriched from blood (not recorded which). Every receptor here comes from a woman aged 50 to 65 who had recovered from COVID-19.

The chain employs TRBV28 and TRBJ1-3; D uncertain. Germline CDR1 is MDHEN and CDR2 is SYDVKM. The germline V and J ends were trimmed by 5 bases and 7 bases, with 9 bases remaining between them. The CDR3 spans 12 residues. The CDR3, as DNA: TGTGCCAGCAGTACTTTTCCTAACACCATATATTTT. Amino acid sequence: CASSTFPNTIYF.

The V gene is TRBV7-2, the J gene TRBJ1-5; a possible D gene is TRBD1 (5 bases). The V and J ends lost 2 bases and 4 bases respectively, with 9 bases between them. The CDR3 length is 14 residues. CDR1 and CDR2 (germline): SGHTA, FQGNSA. The CDR3 DNA follows: TGTGCCAGCAGCTTAAAACAGGAGAATCAGCCCCAGCATTTT. Protein: CASSLKQENQPQHF. The full variable domain, rest sourced from reference TRBV7-2 and TRBJ1-5, is GAGVSQSPSNKVTEKGKDVELRCDPISGHTALYWYRQSLGQGLEFLIYFQGNSAPDKSGLPSDRFSAERTGGSVSTLTIQRTQQEDSAVYLCASSLKQENQPQHFGDGTRLSIL.

The chain employs TRBV7-2 and TRBJ2-3; 9 bases are a match to TRBD2. Trimming cost V 1 base and J 5 bases; bases outside gene matches: 7. CDR3 length: 16 residues. CDR1 is SGHTA, CDR2 FQGNSA, per germline. CDR3 nucleotides: TGTGCCAGCAGCTTAGTGGGCGGGGGGGCAGGAGATACGCAGTATTTT. It yields the protein CASSLVGGGAGDTQYF.

This clone was recorded only once. The V gene is TRBV9, the J gene TRBJ2-3; 9 positions match TRBD2. V was clipped by 4 bases and J by 2 bases; unmatched bases: 5. Germline CDR1 reads SGDLS; CDR2 reads YYNGEE. CDR3 length: 15 residues. CDR3 DNA sequence: TGTGCCAGCAGCTCTCTAGCGGGGCCCACAGATACGCAGTATTTT. Amino acids: CASSSLAGPTDTQYF.

The chain combines TRBV19 with TRBJ1-2; D possibly corresponds to TRBD1 (6 bases). Germline assignment: CDR1 LNHDA and CDR2 SQIVND (reference sequence). The CDR3 length is 15 residues. The V end was cut by 3 bases, the J end by 0 bases, with 11 bases between. In DNA form, the CDR3 reads TGTGCCAGTAGTATCACAGGGAGAGCTAACTATGGCTACACCTTC. This translates into CASSITGRANYGYTF. The full variable domain, in which reference TRBV19 and TRBJ1-2 provide the parts outside the CDR3, is DGGITQSPKYLFRKEGQNVTLSCEQNLNHDAMYWYRQDPGQGLRLIYYSQIVNDFQKGDIAEGYSVSREKKESFPLTVTSAQKNPTAFYLCASSITGRANYGYTFGSGTRLTVV.

The V gene is TRBV18, the J gene TRBJ1-3; 8 bases match TRBD1. The length of the CDR3 is 16 residues. Trimming cost V 3 bases and J 2 bases; bases outside gene matches: 6. The germline CDR1 and CDR2 sequences are KGHSH and LQKENI. The CDR3 region is CASSPGQGFAGNTIYF. For the CDR3, the DNA is TGTGCCAGCTCACCCGGACAGGGTTTCGCTGGAAACACCATATATTTT.

The chain couples TRBV9 to TRBJ1-6, with D hard to call. V was pared by 0 bases and J by 8 bases, with 12 bases between. This CDR3 is built from 15 residues. CDR1 is SGDLS, CDR2 YYNGEE, per germline. The CDR3 sequence: CASSVDGEDYSPLHF. CDR3 nucleotides: TGTGCCAGCAGCGTAGATGGGGAGGACTATTCACCCCTCCACTTT.

The CDR3 DNA reads as TGTGCCACCAGTGATTTCAGACAGGGGGCCACCGGGGAGCTGTTTTTT. Translating gives CATSDFRQGATGELFF. This chain connects TRBV24-1 to TRBJ2-2; the match to TRBD1 covers 10 bases. In germline, CDR1 is KGHDR, CDR2 SFDVKD. The CDR3 has 16 amino acids. J gave up 4 bases and V 1 base, and 2 bases lay outside the gene matches.

This clone was counted a few times. The chain employs TRBV6-5 and TRBJ2-1; weak D call: TRBD1 (5 bases). The CDR3 runs to 14 residues. Looked up from germline, CDR1 is MNHEY and CDR2 is SVGAGI. The V end lost 1 base, the J end lost 7 bases, and 11 bases lay between the germline ends. The CDR3 sequence: CASSYYPGRNEQFF. The CDR3 DNA sequence: TGTGCCAGCAGTTACTATCCAGGGCGGAATGAGCAGTTCTTC.

The chain couples TRBV19 to TRBJ2-3; no definite D call. The CDR3 extends over 14 amino acids. Trimming left V 2 bases short and J 2 bases short, with 8 bases between. Germline V gene data show CDR1 as LNHDA and CDR2 as SQIVND (reference sequence). The CDR3 protein is CASSIWRDTDTQYF. The CDR3 nucleotides read TGTGCCAGTAGTATATGGAGAGACACAGATACGCAGTATTTT.

The CDR3 nucleotides read TGTGCCAGCAGCCCCCGGACTAGTTCCACCGGGGAGCTGTTTTTT. Translating gives CASSPRTSSTGELFF. This chain links TRBV14 with TRBJ2-2; 7 bases are shared with TRBD2. Germline loops: CDR1 SGHDN, CDR2 FVKESK. The J segment lost 4 bases and the V segment lost 4 bases, leaving 6 bases of the junction unmatched. The CDR3 loop spans 15 amino acids.

This sequence joins TRBV25-1 and TRBJ1-2; 7 bases fit TRBD1. Trimming cost V 6 bases and J 3 bases; bases outside gene matches: 13. This CDR3 region has 16 residues. The germline gives CDR1 MGHDK, CDR2 SYGVNS. The CDR3 here is CASRRTGPGTYYGYTF. Written as DNA, the CDR3 is TGTGCCAGCAGGAGGACAGGACCTGGGACTTACTATGGCTACACCTTC.

The chain recombines TRBV5-1 with TRBJ2-5; tentatively, D is TRBD2 (6 bases). V gave up 7 bases and J gave up 2 bases, with 21 bases separating them. CDR1 is SGHRS, CDR2 YFSETQ, per germline. The CDR3 runs 16 residues. The CDR3 DNA is TGCGCCAGCCTCCCCGGACCCGGCGGGAAGCAAGAGACCCAGTACTTC. Translating gives CASLPGPGGKQETQYF.

The V call is TRBV2, the J call TRBJ2-7, with D possibly matching TRBD2 (6 bases). Germline V gene data show CDR1 as SNHLY and CDR2 as FYNNEI. Trimming removed 6 bases from V and 6 bases from J, with 18 bases in between. This CDR3 has 14 residues. CDR3 bases: TGTGCCAGCAGCTTACTAAGCAGTAGCGGCGAGCAGTACTTC. Translation: CASSLLSSSGEQYF.

The chain combines TRBV6-4 with TRBJ2-1, with D possibly TRBD2 on 6 matching bases. CDR1 and CDR2 (germline): MRHNA, SNTAGT. Trimming took 0 bases from V and 0 from J, leaving 9 bases between them. The CDR3 length is 16 residues. This CDR3 reads CASSDSKAGSYNEQFF. The CDR3 coding sequence is TGTGCCAGCAGTGACTCGAAAGCGGGCTCCTACAATGAGCAGTTCTTC.

This clone appeared a single time. The gene calls are TRBV29-1 and TRBJ1-2; D gene uncertain. Per germline, CDR1 SQVTM and CDR2 ANQGSEA. This CDR3 has 14 residues. V was cut by 6 bases and J by 0 bases, with 14 bases left in between. CDR3: CSVNLRRANYGYTF. In DNA, the CDR3 is TGCAGCGTCAACCTACGGAGAGCTAACTATGGCTACACCTTC.

A note on this clone: Other DNA sequences within the sample encode an identical CDR3. The chain joins TRBV28 to TRBJ2-1, with 9 bases matching TRBD1. The trim removed 5 bases at V and 4 bases at J, leaving 18 bases unmatched. The CDR3 is made up of 19 amino acids. Germline assignment: CDR1 MDHEN and CDR2 SYDVKM. The CDR3 here is CASSGGAFGRGQGYNEQFF. The CDR3 DNA is TGTGCCAGCAGTGGAGGTGCCTTTGGTCGGGGACAGGGATACAATGAGCAGTTCTTC.

The CDR3, as DNA: TGTGCCAGCAGCTTTGGGGCAGCGAACACCGGGGAGCTGTTTTTT. Translating gives CASSFGAANTGELFF. The chain has TRBV7-2 and TRBJ2-2; D is perhaps TRBD1 (5 bases). This CDR3 region has 15 residues. V gave up 3 bases and J gave up 0 bases, with 8 bases separating them. The germline V gene encodes CDR1 SGHTA and CDR2 FQGNSA.

V usage is TRBV7-9 and J usage is TRBJ2-1; tentative D call: TRBD2 (5 bases). The CDR3 covers 13 residues. Per germline, CDR1 SEHNR and CDR2 FQNEAQ (reference sequence). V was clipped by 4 bases and J by 7 bases, with 11 bases between them. CDR3 DNA sequence: TGTGCCAGCAGCTACTCTAGCATTAATGAGCAGTTCTTC. This gives the protein CASSYSSINEQFF. Full variable domain (outside the CDR3, taken from reference TRBV7-9 and TRBJ2-1): DTGVSQNPRHKITKRGQNVTFRCDPISEHNRLYWYRQTLGQGPEFLTYFQNEAQLEKSRLLSDRFSAERPKGSFSTLEIQRTEQGDSAMYLCASSYSSINEQFFGPGTRLTVL.

This clone was counted a few times. V and J are TRBV29-1 and TRBJ1-4, with D perhaps matching TRBD1 (5 bases). The CDR3 is 14 residues long. Deletions cut 2 bases from V and 7 bases from J, with 14 bases between. The V gene's germline CDR1 is SQVTM and CDR2 ANQGSEA. The CDR3 here is CSVEYPGSSEKLFF. For the CDR3, the DNA is TGCAGCGTTGAATATCCAGGGTCCTCTGAAAAACTGTTTTTT.

The chain employs TRBV9 and TRBJ1-1; 8 bases map to TRBD1. CDR3 length: 15 amino acids. Trimming removed 3 bases from V and 2 bases from J; junction bases left unmatched: 6. Germline V gives CDR1 SGDLS, CDR2 YYNGEE. The chain's CDR3 is CASSGPTGANTEAFF. CDR3 DNA sequence: TGTGCCAGCAGCGGCCCGACAGGGGCAAACACTGAAGCTTTCTTT.

This clone has just a few counts. The chain recombines TRBV19 with TRBJ1-2; D might be TRBD1 (6 bases). The CDR3 extends over 15 amino acids. The V gene lost 5 bases and the J gene lost 4 bases, with 17 bases spanning the gap. The germline V gene encodes CDR1 LNHDA and CDR2 SQIVND (reference sequence). The CDR3 sequence: CASSSSDRPLYGYTF. Here the CDR3 DNA reads TGTGCCAGTAGTTCCTCGGACAGACCTCTCTATGGCTACACCTTC.

The V gene is TRBV11-3, the J gene TRBJ2-5; TRBD1 agrees at 8 bases. Germline CDR1 and CDR2: SGHNT and YENEEA. V shed 5 bases and J 5 bases; nucleotides not matched to a gene: 10. CDR3 length: 15 amino acids. The DNA of the CDR3 is TGTGCCAGCAGCCAAACCAGGGGGCGCGGGGAGACCCAGTACTTC. Translating gives CASSQTRGRGETQYF.

The chain couples TRBV7-9 to TRBJ2-1, with TRBD2 matching 13 bases. Germline CDR1 is SEHNR and CDR2 is FQNEAQ (reference sequence). Unmatched junction bases numbered 3, after V lost 5 bases and J lost 2 bases. The CDR3 is 16 residues long. The CDR3 protein is CASSRGTSGAYNEQFF. The DNA for the CDR3 is TGTGCCAGCAGCAGGGGGACTAGCGGGGCCTACAATGAGCAGTTCTTC.

Only a few counts were recorded for this clone. The V and J genes are TRBV5-1 and TRBJ1-2; D uncertain. The germline CDR1 and CDR2 sequences are SGHRS and YFSETQ. V was shortened by 1 base and J by 3 bases, with 10 bases between the two germline ends. CDR3 length: 14 amino acids. This chain's CDR3 is CASSLPGYDYGYTF. CDR3 DNA: TGCGCCAGCAGCTTGCCAGGATATGACTATGGCTACACCTTC.

J is TRBJ2-1 and V is TRBV20-1; a possible D gene is TRBD2 (5 bases). V was shortened by 3 bases and J by 9 bases, with 15 bases between the two germline ends. There are 13 residues in the CDR3. The germline V gene has CDR1 DFQATT and CDR2 SNEGSKA (reference sequence). DNA of the CDR3: TGCAGTGCTAGTAGCACATCTGGAGGTGAGCAGTTCTTC. Its protein is CSASSTSGGEQFF.

The V and J genes are TRBV11-3 and TRBJ1-1; perhaps TRBD1 as D (5 bases). The V gene lost 0 bases and the J gene lost 7 bases, with 9 bases spanning the gap. CDR1 and CDR2 from the germline V gene are SGHNT and YENEEA. This CDR3 spans 13 amino acids. The CDR3 region is CASSLESGVEAFF. The CDR3 DNA follows: TGTGCCAGCAGCTTAGAATCGGGGGTTGAAGCTTTCTTT.

The rearrangement uses TRBV19 and TRBJ1-6; D remains ambiguous. V lost 3 bases and J lost 6, with 12 bases in between. The CDR3 contains 15 residues. Looked up from germline, CDR1 is LNHDA and CDR2 is SQIVND (reference sequence). The CDR3 nucleotides read TGTGCCAGTAGTATCTTGAGAGCCCCTAATTCACCCCTCCACTTT. Amino acid sequence: CASSILRAPNSPLHF.

The genes are TRBV5-4 and TRBJ2-2; TRBD2 is a possible D gene (6 bases). The CDR3 spans 12 residues. CDR1 and CDR2 (germline): SGHNT, YYREEE (reference sequence). V lost 4 bases and J 7 bases, leaving 8 bases between the germline ends. The CDR3 DNA sequence: TGTGCCAGCAGCCATAGCGGCGGGGAGCTGTTTTTT. This codes for CASSHSGGELFF.